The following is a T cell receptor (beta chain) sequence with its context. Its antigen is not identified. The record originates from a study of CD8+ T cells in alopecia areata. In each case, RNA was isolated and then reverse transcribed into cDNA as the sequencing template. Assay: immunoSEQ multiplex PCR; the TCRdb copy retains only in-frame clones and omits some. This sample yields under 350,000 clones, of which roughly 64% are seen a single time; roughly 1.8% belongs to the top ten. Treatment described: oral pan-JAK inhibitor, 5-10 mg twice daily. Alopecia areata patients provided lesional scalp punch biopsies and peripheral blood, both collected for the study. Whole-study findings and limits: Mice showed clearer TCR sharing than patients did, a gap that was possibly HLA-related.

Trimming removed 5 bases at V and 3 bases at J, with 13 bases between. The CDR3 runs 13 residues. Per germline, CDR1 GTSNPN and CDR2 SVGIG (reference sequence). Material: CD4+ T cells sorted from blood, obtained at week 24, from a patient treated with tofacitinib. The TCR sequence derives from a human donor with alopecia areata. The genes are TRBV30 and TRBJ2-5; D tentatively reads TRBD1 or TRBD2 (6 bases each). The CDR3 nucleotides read TGTGCCTGGTCCAGGGGAGGTGAAGAGACCCAGTACTTC. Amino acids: CAWSRGGEETQYF.